The 17 T cell receptor beta chains given below trace back to one sample, sequenced in a study of cytomegalovirus exposure and HLA in healthy donors. Use of 60 Vbeta and 13 Jbeta primers characterized the PCR. Profiling relied on immunoSEQ multiplex PCR, and the TCRdb table lists in-frame clones only, not all of them. The sample lists 95,000 to 150,000 clones; around four fifths were seen once. Sequencing was done on a sample of PBMCs. Receptor source: a woman in her forties in good health and CMV-seronegative.

The chain carries TRBV6-6 and TRBJ1-1; no firm D call. This CDR3 contains 13 residues. The germline V gene has CDR1 MNHNY and CDR2 SVGAGI (reference sequence). Between the trimmed V and J ends, which lost 2 bases and 6 bases, there was a span of 10 bases. CDR3 residues: CASSYRQEAEAFF. The CDR3 bases are TGTGCCAGCAGTTACCGGCAGGAGGCTGAAGCTTTCTTT.

The chain is built from TRBV6-6 and TRBJ1-4; TRBD1 is a possible D gene (5 bases). Trimming cost V 11 bases and J 7 bases, with 14 bases left between them. The CDR3 runs 12 residues. Germline V CDR1 and CDR2: MNHNY, SVGAGI (reference sequence). The CDR3 loop is CAGTHGGEKLFF. The CDR3 DNA follows: TGTGCCGGCACCCACGGGGGTGAAAAACTGTTTTTT.

This chain links TRBV5-4 with TRBJ2-6; 9 bases are a match to TRBD1. Germline V gene lookup returns CDR1 SGHNT and CDR2 YYREEE (reference sequence). After removal of 2 bases from V and 4 bases from J, the junction contained 10 bases not matched to a gene. The CDR3 runs 18 residues. The DNA of the CDR3 is TGTGCCAGCAGCTTCCCGGGACAGGGCGTCTCGGGGGCCAACGTCCTGACTTTC. Translating it yields CASSFPGQGVSGANVLTF.

The chain employs TRBV6-1 and TRBJ1-5, with D possibly being TRBD1 (6 bases). The V end lost 6 bases, the J end lost 0 bases, and 12 bases lay between the germline ends. This CDR3 spans 15 amino acids. Germline V lookup: CDR1 MNHNS, CDR2 SASEGT. In DNA, the CDR3 is TGTGCCAGCAGGAGGACAGTTAATAGCAATCAGCCCCAGCATTTT. As protein: CASRRTVNSNQPQHF.

This clone was detected a few times. An end of the junction does not agree with germline; a read error may underlie this. V usage is TRBV19 and J usage is TRBJ2-2, with 8 positions matching TRBD2. Germline CDR1 and CDR2: LNHDA and SQIVND (reference sequence). CDR3 size: 13 residues. The CDR3 nucleotides are TGTGCCAGTACCCGGGGGGGCACCGGGGAACTGTTTTTT. It yields the protein CASTRGGTGELFF. Based on the CDR3 plus reference TRBV19 and TRBJ2-2, the full variable domain is DGGITQSPKYLFRKEGQNVTLSCEQNLNHDAMYWYRQDPGQGLRLIYYSQIVNDFQKGDIAEGYSVSREKKESFPLTVTSAQKNPTAFYLCASTRGGTGELFFGEGSRLTVL.

Here the CDR3 reads CASSRTGRGLAGDIQYF. The CDR3 DNA sequence: TGTGCCAGCAGCCGGACAGGCCGGGGACTAGCGGGAGACATTCAGTACTTC. The V call is TRBV28, the J call TRBJ2-4; TRBD2 matches 14 bases. The CDR3 has 17 residues. V was pared by 6 bases and J by 8 bases, with 12 bases of the junction left unmatched. CDR1 and CDR2 (germline): MDHEN, SYDVKM.

This rearrangement joins TRBV4-3 to TRBJ2-5, with TRBD1 as a possible D gene (6 bases). V lost 4 bases and J 4 bases, leaving 16 bases between the germline ends. This CDR3 is 15 amino acids long. The germline gives CDR1 LGHNA, CDR2 YSLEER. DNA for the CDR3: TGCGCCAGCAGCCCCGAGGTGACAGGCAGAGAGACCCAGTACTTC. This codes for CASSPEVTGRETQYF.

As DNA, the CDR3 is TGTGCCAGCAGTGCCTCGTCGGGAGGGCCGGGTGAGACCCAGTACTTC. It specifies CASSASSGGPGETQYF. The rearrangement links TRBV11-2 to TRBJ2-5; 8 bases map to TRBD2. This CDR3 contains 16 residues. Germline loops: CDR1 SGHAT, CDR2 FQNNGV. J was trimmed by 5 bases and V by 6 bases; bases with no gene match: 14.

The chain joins TRBV6-6 to TRBJ1-5; no firm D call. Germline CDR1 and CDR2: MNHNY and SVGAGI (reference sequence). Trimming shortened V by 5 bases and J by 0 bases, and 11 bases separated the two germline ends. This CDR3 spans 15 amino acids. The chain's CDR3 is CASSRPRYSNQPQHF. DNA of the CDR3: TGTGCCAGCAGTCGGCCCAGGTATAGCAATCAGCCCCAGCATTTT.

The chain recombines TRBV4-2 with TRBJ1-1; D is ambiguous. Trimming took 0 bases from V and 0 from J, leaving 5 bases between them. From germline, CDR1 is LGHNA and CDR2 YNFKEQ. This CDR3 is built from 14 residues. In DNA, the CDR3 is TGTGCCAGCAGCCAAGATAACTTGAACACTGAAGCTTTCTTT. The encoded protein is CASSQDNLNTEAFF.

In its sample, this clone was seen a few times. CDR3 sequence: CASKRILSSYEQYF. The CDR3 coding sequence is TGTGCCAGCAAGCGGATACTCAGCTCCTACGAGCAGTACTTC. The chain uses TRBV2 and TRBJ2-7; D might be TRBD2 (5 bases). Between the trimmed V and J ends, which lost 7 bases and 0 bases, there was a span of 13 bases. Per the germline V gene, CDR1 is SNHLY and CDR2 is FYNNEI. The CDR3 is 14 amino acids.

The V gene is TRBV7-2, the J gene TRBJ2-7; 7 positions agree with TRBD2. Germline V CDR1 and CDR2: SGHTA, FQGNSA. Trimming took 3 bases from V and 2 from J; bases not matched to a gene: 10. This CDR3 contains 16 residues. The CDR3: CASSLAEASGTYEQYF. The CDR3 DNA sequence: TGTGCCAGCAGCTTGGCGGAGGCTAGCGGCACCTACGAGCAGTACTTC.

V is TRBV9 and J is TRBJ1-2; weak D call: TRBD1 (6 bases). The CDR3 is 14 amino acids. The V gene's germline CDR1 is SGDLS and CDR2 YYNGEE. Trimming cost V 4 bases and J 2 bases, with 12 bases left between them. CDR3: CASSPGGANYGYTF. For the CDR3, the DNA is TGTGCCAGCAGCCCGGGGGGGGCCAACTATGGCTACACCTTC.

This chain links TRBV18 with TRBJ2-7; tentatively, D is TRBD1 (5 bases). Germline lookup yields CDR1 KGHSH and CDR2 LQKENI. Trimming left V 2 bases short and J 4 bases short, with 12 bases between. This CDR3 comprises 14 residues. The CDR3 loop is CASSPVQGSYEQYF. In DNA, the CDR3 is TGTGCCAGCTCACCAGTGCAGGGTTCTTACGAGCAGTACTTC.

CDR3 coding DNA: TGTGCCATCAGTCTCAAAGCGGGCAATGAGCAGTTCTTC. Translation: CAISLKAGNEQFF. V gene TRBV10-3 combines with J gene TRBJ2-1, with a tentative D call TRBD2 (6 bases). The CDR3 runs 13 residues. Germline CDR1 reads ENHRY; CDR2 reads SYGVKD. V was clipped by 5 bases and J by 6 bases, with 11 bases between them.

The sample holds a few counts of this clone. The chain couples TRBV6-5 to TRBJ2-3, with D perhaps matching TRBD1 (6 bases). The germline V gene has CDR1 MNHEY and CDR2 SVGAGI. V gave up 6 bases and J gave up 14 bases, with 24 bases separating them. The CDR3 has 14 residues. The CDR3 DNA is TGTGCCAGCAGCACCACCTTACCGACAGGCCCGTGGTATTTT. Translated, it gives CASSTTLPTGPWYF.

This chain links TRBV5-6 with TRBJ1-2; D is undetermined. V lost 3 bases and J lost 5, with 14 bases in between. The CDR3 is 14 amino acids. Germline-derived CDR1 and CDR2 are SGHDT and YYEEEE. The CDR3 loop is CASSSLPIDYGYTF. The CDR3 nucleotides are TGTGCCAGCAGCTCACTTCCCATCGATTATGGCTACACCTTC.